This entry describes one T cell receptor beta chain. Its antigen target is currently unknown. Base qualities were left out, and no much larger clone turns up one base away. The sample belongs to a study of blood T cell repertoires in COVID-19 (dated by TCRdb to 2019 to 2021). For the study in its entirety: Samples covering the acute and convalescent phases of COVID-19 were provided by collaborators in the United States, Italy and Spain. The prospective study material was composed of cDNA or gDNA derived from T cells, B-cell-depleted T cells, or PBMCs. Subjects who had been exposed to COVID-19, were actively infected with it, or had recovered from it provided the deeply sampled blood TCRbeta repertoires that made up the dataset. The repertoires were released in a freely available public database meant as a resource for research on the immune response to SARS-CoV-2. Samples were obtained from the ongoing ImmuneRACE study (first 160 participants) and from about 1,300 subjects provided by 6 global collaborators. The sample metadata nearly always contained a de-identified subject ID, COVID-19 status, age in years and sex. Where available, HLA class I and class II types were obtained from metadata supplied by the sample provider rather than from assay-based typing. Broad study findings and their caveats: Clinical and demographic metadata were provided uncurated, with the amount varying by source and participant.

Enrolling through a virtual design, the prospective study's participants ranged in age from about 18 to 89 years and lived across 20 to 30 United States geographic areas. To assign participants to cohorts, the prospective study relied on clinical history that participants themselves reported in a screening survey and a study questionnaire. For ImmuneRACE Cohort 3, a participant was defined as recovered based on two consecutive negative NP/OP PCR tests, clearance by a healthcare professional, or resolution of symptoms. Each participant in the prospective study had whole blood, serum and a nasopharyngeal or oropharyngeal swab collected by mobile phlebotomists. Prospective study participants could optionally give additional blood draws and questionnaires over an approximately 2-month period. Prospective study blood samples were shipped either frozen or at room temperature before DNA extraction. TCRbeta CDR3 regions were amplified from genomic DNA using the immunoSEQ Assay, a bias-controlled multiplex PCR. The authors' pipeline ran thus. Within the assay, amplification of reference gene primers was used to estimate how many nucleated cells each sample contained. To quantify the absolute abundance of each unique TCRbeta CDR3 rearrangement, sequence reads were collapsed and filtered. For each sample, productive Simpson clonality was calculated as the square root of Simpson's diversity index across productive rearrangements. This is the immuneACCESS table as TCRdb keeps it, with only in-frame sequences that have V and J called. A part of the clones is gone; compared with another copy, unresolved V genes explain less than half, and the rest is unexplained. That table furnishes V, J and clone size, whereas the DNA furnished D and trimming. The table for this sample lists hundreds of thousands of clones; approximately 85% of them were counted only once. The top ten clonotypes cover around 2% of the sample.

Measured from the cysteine to the phenylalanine, the CDR3 is 15 residues long. The read is trimmed to its CDR3 DNA, 45 bases read in frame from base 1. In the germline V gene, CDR1 corresponds to SGHTA and CDR2 to FQGNSA. For this chain, trimming is 7 bases at the V end and 6 bases at the J end, and the number of junction bases without a gene match is 4. Material for sequencing was PBMCs or T cells enriched from blood (not recorded which). The V and J segments used are TRBV7-2 and TRBJ2-2; TRBD2 matches 14 bases in the middle. The clonotype was recovered from a woman in her forties or fifties who had recovered from COVID-19. The CDR3 region: CASTGTSGSPGELFF. The DNA is as follows: TGTGCCAGCACGGGGACTAGCGGGAGCCCCGGGGAGCTGTTTTTT.